Below, 2 T cell receptor beta chains from the same sample are listed, as sequenced in a study of shared clonotypes between healthy human individuals (dated by TCRdb to between 2020 and 2021). Libraries were made using the immunoSEQ multiplex PCR assay. In its TCRdb copy, this immuneACCESS table keeps in-frame sequences only and misses some clones. Where compared with another copy, unresolved V genes explain less than half of these, and the others have no known cause. This sample comprises 2,500,000 or so clones, around nine tenths of them detected only once. The top ten clones comprise over 0.12% of the sample. Sequenced material: naive CD4+ T cells sorted from blood. The cell subset or site tag for this specimen amounts to: CD45RA+ positively selected. The receptors were gathered from a man between 18 and 29 years old in good health.

This rearrangement joins TRBV5-6 to TRBJ2-5; 10 nucleotides line up with TRBD2. In germline, CDR1 is SGHDT, CDR2 YYEEEE. V shed 0 bases and J 5 bases; nucleotides not matched to a gene: 10. The CDR3 sequence is 17 residues long. CDR3 sequence (DNA): TGTGCCAGCAGCTTGGAGGGTAGCGGGAGGCTGGGGGAGACCCAGTACTTC. Translating gives CASSLEGSGRLGETQYF.

The gene calls are TRBV30 and TRBJ2-7, with TRBD2 identical over 12 bases. V gave up 4 bases and J gave up 6 bases; unmatched junction bases: 7. This CDR3 spans 14 amino acids. Germline V CDR1 and CDR2: GTSNPN, SVGIG (reference sequence). The CDR3 DNA reads TGTGCCTGGACTAGCGGGAGGGCCGTGTTCGAGCAGTACTTC. Protein sequence: CAWTSGRAVFEQYF.